This T cell receptor (beta chain) is from a study of spatial heterogeneity in lung cancer. Across the whole study: The study observed each unique TCR and UMI combination more than ten times on average in raw reads.

V lost 5 bases and J 14 bases, leaving 10 bases between the germline ends. The CDR3 sequence is 11 residues long. Per germline, CDR1 SGHTA and CDR2 FQGNSA. Time point noted: sample taken at primary tumor resection. Tumor, nontumor lung or frozen PBMC supplied whole RNA, sequenced without sorting. The roughly 66 donors had untreated early-stage non-small cell lung cancer. With regard to this clonotype: What it binds is not known.

Via MiXCR, TCRdb re-called the 5' RACE reads, giving one row per CDR3 protein. This sample has some 100,000 distinct CDR3 sequences, with approximately 8.9% found just once. Study-level findings and limits: Ubiquitous expanded tumor TCRs surfaced in blood more at resection than they did at follow-up.

This chain connects TRBV7-2 to TRBJ1-6; D might be TRBD1 (5 bases). The source is a male donor with early-stage non-small cell lung cancer. The material sequenced was PBMCs, taken at surgery. The CDR3 is CASSPQGALHF. The DNA for the CDR3 is TGTGCCAGCAGCCCCCAAGGGGCCCTCCACTTT. The entire variable domain, with the rest obtained from reference TRBV7-2 and TRBJ1-6, is as follows: GAGVSQSPSNKVTEKGKDVELRCDPISGHTALYWYRQSLGQGLEFLIYFQGNSAPDKSGLPSDRFSAERTGGSVSTLTIQRTQQEDSAVYLCASSPQGALHFGNGTRLTVT.